The 9 T cell receptor beta chains listed next were all sequenced from one sample in a study of graft-versus-host responses after intestinal transplantation. Antigen specificity for these receptors is unknown. The repertoire was sequenced with immunoSEQ multiplex PCR; TCRdb's copy has only in-frame clones and lacks some. The sample holds 95,000 to 150,000 clones; 90% to 95% are singletons and the top ten take more than 0.1%. Source: unstimulated CD4+ T cells sorted from spleen or lymph node cells, taken before intestinal transplant. These receptors all stem from a human donor who received an intestinal transplant.

The rearrangement joins TRBV4-2 to TRBJ1-4; a weak D match, TRBD1 (5 bases). CDR1 and CDR2 from the germline V gene are LGHNA and YNFKEQ. The CDR3 runs to 15 residues. Trimming cost V 4 bases and J 8 bases, with 17 bases left between them. Here the CDR3 DNA reads TGTGCCAGCAGCCCCCAAGGGGCGGTTCGAGAAAAACTGTTTTTT. It specifies CASSPQGAVREKLFF.

The chain joins TRBV5-1 to TRBJ2-5; D uncertain. The ends were cut back, 0 bases at V and 5 bases at J, with 11 bases in the middle. The CDR3 consists of 14 residues. The germline V gene has CDR1 SGHRS and CDR2 YFSETQ. CDR3 amino acids: CASSLEAGRETQYF. The CDR3 nucleotides read TGCGCCAGCAGCTTGGAGGCCGGTCGGGAGACCCAGTACTTC.

The chain links TRBV7-2 to TRBJ2-3, with TRBD1 identical over 10 bases. The CDR3 runs 17 residues. CDR1 is SGHTA, CDR2 FQGNSA, per germline. V shed 5 bases and J 8 bases; nucleotides not matched to a gene: 16. CDR3: CASSARVTGGARGTQYF. For the CDR3, the DNA is TGTGCCAGCAGCGCGCGGGTGACAGGGGGCGCGAGGGGTACGCAGTATTTT.

CDR3 DNA sequence: TGTGCCAGCAGCCCCGGACACCCTAACTATGGCTACACCTTC. Its translation is CASSPGHPNYGYTF. V gene TRBV7-2 combines with J gene TRBJ1-2; TRBD1 is a possible D gene (5 bases). V shed 5 bases and J shed 0 bases, with 10 bases lying between them. Germline lookup yields CDR1 SGHTA and CDR2 FQGNSA. The CDR3 consists of 14 residues.

This chain connects TRBV7-9 to TRBJ2-1; maybe TRBD2 (5 bases). The CDR3 is made up of 16 amino acids. Germline V CDR1 and CDR2: SEHNR, FQNEAQ (reference sequence). V was cut by 4 bases and J by 5 bases, with 18 bases left in between. The CDR3, as DNA: TGTGCCAGCAGCTCGAGGGTGCGGGTAGGCGACAATGAGCAGTTCTTC. Translation: CASSSRVRVGDNEQFF.

This chain connects TRBV7-2 to TRBJ1-2; D not certain. The CDR3 covers 14 residues. V was trimmed by 4 bases and J by 8 bases, leaving 17 bases between them. Germline CDR1 is SGHTA and CDR2 is FQGNSA. The CDR3 coding sequence is TGTGCCAGCAGCTCTCCGAATACCTTCGGGGGCTACACCTTC. Its translation is CASSSPNTFGGYTF.

The chain carries TRBV30 and TRBJ2-3; D ambiguous. The CDR3 length is 15 residues. CDR1 is GTSNPN and CDR2 is SVGIG in the germline V gene (reference sequence). Trimming took off 5 bases at V and 0 bases at J, with 15 bases between the two ends. The CDR3 region is CAWGMGLASTDTQYF. The CDR3 bases are TGTGCCTGGGGTATGGGTCTGGCTAGCACAGATACGCAGTATTTT.

This chain joins TRBV29-1 and TRBJ2-1, with a tentative D call TRBD2 (5 bases). Looked up from germline, CDR1 is SQVTM and CDR2 is ANQGSEA. V lost 5 bases and J 6 bases, leaving 23 bases between the germline ends. This CDR3 has 16 residues. The CDR3 sequence is CSVPRGVLGRTNEQFF. In DNA form, the CDR3 reads TGCAGCGTTCCCCGGGGTGTTCTTGGGAGAACCAATGAGCAGTTCTTC.

The V call is TRBV25-1, the J call TRBJ1-1; 8 bases match TRBD1. The CDR3 is 14 residues long. The germline gives CDR1 MGHDK, CDR2 SYGVNS. V shed 4 bases and J 2 bases; nucleotides not matched to a gene: 3. The CDR3 reads CASSVTGANTEAFF. The CDR3 DNA reads TGTGCCAGCAGTGTGACAGGGGCAAACACTGAAGCTTTCTTT. Together with reference TRBV25-1 and TRBJ1-1, the CDR3 gives the full variable domain: EADIYQTPRYLVIGTGKKITLECSQTMGHDKMYWYQQDPGMELHLIHYSYGVNSTEKGDLSSESTVSRIRTEHFPLTLESARPSHTSQYLCASSVTGANTEAFFGQGTRLTVV.